The rows below give T cell receptor beta chains drawn from one sample of a study of shared clonotypes between healthy human individuals. Generated by immunoSEQ multiplex PCR, the TCRdb table keeps only in-frame clones and is missing some. The sample records some 2.1 million clones, about 94% being singletons. Sequenced input: naive CD8+ T cells from PBMCs. All receptors derive from a man aged 18 to 30 in good health. Some clones in this sample may be carry-over from other donors' samples. Each CDR3 is given with its conserved first and last residue. The D gene is left open where the match is weak. For some rows the clone size is stated as once, few or many, or as a class when expanded; others skip it.

CDR3aa: CASSLRGGTGELFF
CDR3nt: TGTGCCAGCAGTTTACGTGGGGGCACCGGGGAGCTGTTTTTT
v_gene: TRBV27
j_gene: TRBJ2-2
d_gene: .
abundance: .

CDR3aa: CASSLGGGSFYEQYF
CDR3nt: TGTGCCAGCAGCTTAGGAGGCGGGAGTTTTTACGAGCAGTACTTC
v_gene: TRBV7-8
j_gene: TRBJ2-7
d_gene: TRBD2
abundance: .

CDR3aa: CASGWGRGYQETQYF
CDR3nt: TGTGCCAGCGGTTGGGGGAGGGGGTACCAAGAGACCCAGTACTTC
v_gene: TRBV25-1
j_gene: TRBJ2-5
d_gene: .
abundance: .

CDR3aa: CASSQVMARSSEQFF
CDR3nt: TGTGCCAGCAGCCAAGTTATGGCTAGGAGCTCTGAGCAGTTCTTC
v_gene: TRBV14
j_gene: TRBJ2-1
d_gene: .
abundance: .

CDR3aa: CAWNFGIDTQYF
CDR3nt: TGTGCCTGGAACTTCGGGATCGATACGCAGTATTTT
v_gene: TRBV30
j_gene: TRBJ2-3
d_gene: .
abundance: .

CDR3aa: CASSSIGAEVVYEQYF
CDR3nt: TGTGCCAGCAGCTCCATTGGAGCGGAAGTAGTCTACGAGCAGTACTTC
v_gene: TRBV7-9
j_gene: TRBJ2-7
d_gene: .
abundance: .

CDR3aa: CASSNWGVDTEAFF
CDR3nt: TGCGCCAGCAGCAACTGGGGAGTGGACACTGAAGCTTTCTTT
v_gene: TRBV5-1
j_gene: TRBJ1-1
d_gene: .
abundance: .

CDR3aa: CASSLGQGTAGYGYTF
CDR3nt: TGCGCCAGCAGCCTAGGACAGGGGACGGCGGGCTATGGCTACACCTTC
v_gene: TRBV5-1
j_gene: TRBJ1-2
d_gene: TRBD1
abundance: once

CDR3aa: CASSSWVQETQYF
CDR3nt: TGCGCCAGCAGCTCCTGGGTCCAAGAGACCCAGTACTTC
v_gene: TRBV5-1
j_gene: TRBJ2-5
d_gene: .
abundance: .

CDR3aa: CASSESRSNQPQHF
CDR3nt: TGTGCCAGCAGTGAATCGCGGAGCAATCAGCCCCAGCATTTT
v_gene: TRBV25-1
j_gene: TRBJ1-5
d_gene: .
abundance: .

CDR3aa: CASSPKGGRSNEKLFF
CDR3nt: TGTGCCAGCAGCCCGAAGGGGGGGCGATCTAATGAAAAACTGTTTTTT
v_gene: TRBV7-9
j_gene: TRBJ1-4
d_gene: .
abundance: .

CDR3aa: CASSSGTLNEKLFF
CDR3nt: TGTGCCAGCAGCTCCGGGACCCTTAATGAAAAACTGTTTTTT
v_gene: TRBV9
j_gene: TRBJ1-4
d_gene: .
abundance: .

CDR3aa: CASRPGQEYMNTEAFF
CDR3nt: TGTGCCAGCAGGCCGGGACAGGAATATATGAACACTGAAGCTTTCTTT
v_gene: TRBV28
j_gene: TRBJ1-1
d_gene: TRBD1
abundance: .

CDR3aa: CASRQGRLLNQPQHF
CDR3nt: TGTGCCAGCAGGCAGGGACGGCTTCTCAATCAGCCCCAGCATTTT
v_gene: TRBV28
j_gene: TRBJ1-5
d_gene: .
abundance: .

CDR3aa: CASAQGLSSGNTIYF
CDR3nt: TGTGCCAGCGCCCAGGGTCTTAGCTCTGGAAACACCATATATTTT
v_gene: TRBV13
j_gene: TRBJ1-3
d_gene: .
abundance: .

CDR3aa: CAISENAGVLTEAFF
CDR3nt: TGTGCCATCAGTGAGAACGCAGGAGTACTCACTGAAGCTTTCTTT
v_gene: TRBV10-3
j_gene: TRBJ1-1
d_gene: .
abundance: .

CDR3aa: CATSSGAGPTEAFF
CDR3nt: TGTGCCACCAGCAGTGGTGCTGGTCCCACTGAAGCTTTCTTT
v_gene: TRBV15
j_gene: TRBJ1-1
d_gene: .
abundance: .

CDR3aa: CASRLTSGNTIYF
CDR3nt: TGTGCCAGCAGACTGACCTCTGGAAACACCATATATTTT
v_gene: TRBV6-1
j_gene: TRBJ1-3
d_gene: .
abundance: .

CDR3aa: CASSPLSGTGVAPQHF
CDR3nt: TGTGCCAGCAGTCCTCTCTCCGGGACAGGGGTTGCGCCCCAGCATTTT
v_gene: TRBV27
j_gene: TRBJ1-5
d_gene: TRBD1
abundance: .

CDR3aa: CASSLAHGGEGTDTQYF
CDR3nt: TGTGCCAGCAGCTTAGCCCATGGAGGGGAAGGCACAGATACGCAGTATTTT
v_gene: TRBV7-9
j_gene: TRBJ2-3
d_gene: .
abundance: once

CDR3aa: CASSLSRTVYYGYTF
CDR3nt: TGTGCCAGCAGTTTATCAAGGACGGTCTACTATGGCTACACCTTC
v_gene: TRBV27
j_gene: TRBJ1-2
d_gene: .
abundance: .

CDR3aa: CATSDRGIGGNNEQFF
CDR3nt: TGTGCCACCAGCGATCGAGGGATTGGTGGGAACAATGAGCAGTTCTTC
v_gene: TRBV15
j_gene: TRBJ2-1
d_gene: .
abundance: .

CDR3aa: CASSLLAGEYEQYF
CDR3nt: TGTGCCAGCAGTTTACTAGCGGGAGAGTACGAGCAGTACTTC
v_gene: TRBV28
j_gene: TRBJ2-7
d_gene: TRBD2
abundance: .

CDR3aa: CAWSTGVSNTEAFF
CDR3nt: TGTGCCTGGAGTACAGGGGTCTCAAACACTGAAGCTTTCTTT
v_gene: TRBV30
j_gene: TRBJ1-1
d_gene: TRBD1
abundance: .

CDR3aa: CASSRGTGRGYTF
CDR3nt: TGTGCCAGCAGCCGCGGGACAGGACGTGGCTACACCTTC
v_gene: TRBV7-2
j_gene: TRBJ1-2
d_gene: TRBD1
abundance: .

CDR3aa: CASSRTGSHEQYF
CDR3nt: TGCGCCAGCAGCCGGACAGGAAGCCACGAGCAGTACTTC
v_gene: TRBV5-1
j_gene: TRBJ2-7
d_gene: TRBD1
abundance: .

CDR3aa: CASSHDEGAAIYEQYF
CDR3nt: TGTGCCAGCAGCCACGATGAGGGAGCAGCAATTTACGAGCAGTACTTC
v_gene: TRBV14
j_gene: TRBJ2-7
d_gene: .
abundance: .

CDR3aa: CASSEAIKGSNYGYTF
CDR3nt: TGTGCCAGCAGTGAAGCGATTAAGGGATCTAACTATGGCTACACCTTC
v_gene: TRBV6-1
j_gene: TRBJ1-2
d_gene: .
abundance: .

CDR3aa: CASSQLPGVDLGGYTF
CDR3nt: TGTGCCAGCAGCCAACTCCCAGGGGTTGATTTGGGAGGCTACACCTTC
v_gene: TRBV7-8
j_gene: TRBJ1-2
d_gene: .
abundance: .

CDR3aa: CASSSTGDKQYF
CDR3nt: TGTGCCAGCAGCTCCACAGGGGACAAGCAGTACTTC
v_gene: TRBV11-2
j_gene: TRBJ2-7
d_gene: TRBD1
abundance: .

CDR3aa: CASSQEIAGNYNEQFF
CDR3nt: TGCGCCAGCAGCCAAGAAATAGCGGGAAACTACAATGAGCAGTTCTTC
v_gene: TRBV5-1
j_gene: TRBJ2-1
d_gene: TRBD2
abundance: .

CDR3aa: CASSFLAGGVYEQYF
CDR3nt: TGTGCCAGCAGTTTCCTAGCGGGAGGGGTCTACGAGCAGTACTTC
v_gene: TRBV27
j_gene: TRBJ2-7
d_gene: TRBD2
abundance: .

CDR3aa: CAWTRGSYEQYF
CDR3nt: TGTGCCTGGACCAGGGGATCCTACGAGCAGTACTTC
v_gene: TRBV30
j_gene: TRBJ2-7
d_gene: .
abundance: .

CDR3aa: CASSASSGPHSTGELFF
CDR3nt: TGTGCCAGCAGTGCCTCTAGCGGCCCGCATTCAACCGGGGAGCTGTTTTTT
v_gene: TRBV27
j_gene: TRBJ2-2
d_gene: TRBD2
abundance: .

CDR3aa: CASSQGTSESYEQYF
CDR3nt: TGTGCCAGCAGCCAAGGGACTAGCGAGTCCTACGAGCAGTACTTC
v_gene: TRBV4-2
j_gene: TRBJ2-7
d_gene: TRBD2
abundance: .

CDR3aa: CASSQVSNGKTEAFF
CDR3nt: TGCGCCAGCAGCCAAGTGAGTAACGGAAAGACTGAAGCTTTCTTT
v_gene: TRBV4-3
j_gene: TRBJ1-1
d_gene: .
abundance: .

CDR3aa: CASSGLNEKLFF
CDR3nt: TGTGCCAGCAGTGGATTAAATGAAAAACTGTTTTTT
v_gene: TRBV25-1
j_gene: TRBJ1-4
d_gene: .
abundance: .

CDR3aa: CASRLGGNGYTF
CDR3nt: TGCGCCAGCAGGCTCGGGGGAAATGGCTACACCTTC
v_gene: TRBV5-1
j_gene: TRBJ1-2
d_gene: .
abundance: .

CDR3aa: CASRSEGLEQYF
CDR3nt: TGTGCCAGCAGGTCGGAGGGCCTCGAGCAGTACTTC
v_gene: TRBV5-8
j_gene: TRBJ2-7
d_gene: .
abundance: .

CDR3aa: CASSLEGRGLSYGYTF
CDR3nt: TGCGCCAGCAGCTTGGAAGGCAGGGGGCTGAGCTATGGCTACACCTTC
v_gene: TRBV5-1
j_gene: TRBJ1-2
d_gene: TRBD1
abundance: .

CDR3aa: CASSYSGAVDTEAFF
CDR3nt: TGTGCCAGCAGTTACTCTGGTGCAGTGGACACTGAAGCTTTCTTT
v_gene: TRBV6-5
j_gene: TRBJ1-1
d_gene: .
abundance: .

CDR3aa: CASQTRDIQLGDTQYF
CDR3nt: TGTGCCAGCCAAACCCGGGACATTCAGCTAGGCGATACGCAGTATTTT
v_gene: TRBV28
j_gene: TRBJ2-3
d_gene: .
abundance: .

CDR3aa: CASSATLNTEAFF
CDR3nt: TGTGCCAGCAGCGCGACACTGAACACTGAAGCTTTCTTT
v_gene: TRBV27
j_gene: TRBJ1-1
d_gene: .
abundance: .

CDR3aa: CASGPHGTRGPANEKLFF
CDR3nt: TGTGCCAGCGGGCCTCACGGGACAAGGGGACCAGCTAATGAAAAACTGTTTTTT
v_gene: TRBV4-2
j_gene: TRBJ1-4
d_gene: .
abundance: .

CDR3aa: CASSTWGSYNEQFF
CDR3nt: TGTGCCAGCAGTACGTGGGGATCCTACAATGAGCAGTTCTTC
v_gene: TRBV28
j_gene: TRBJ2-1
d_gene: .
abundance: once